This TCR beta chain was observed in a study of blood T cell repertoires in COVID-19. For the study at large: Donors in the United States, Italy and Spain gave samples during acute or convalescent COVID-19. Nucleic acid was either cDNA or gDNA, and it came from T cells, B-cell-depleted T cells, or PBMCs.

Germline V gene sequence: CDR1 KGHDR, CDR2 SFDVKD. The V end lost 12 bases, the J end lost 4 bases, and 18 bases lay between the germline ends. The CDR3 loop spans 13 amino acids. In the study's own analysis: Reference gene primers were amplified, and this amplification served to estimate nucleated cell counts. Some clones are missing from TCRdb's copy, which holds only in-frame ones; the method was immunoSEQ multiplex PCR. That table is the source of V, J and clone size, and D and trimming were worked out from the DNA. Among 250,000 or so clones listed, about 87% were seen once. The TCR originated in a woman in her thirties or forties who had recovered from COVID-19. What was sequenced was peripheral blood. The chain recombines TRBV24-1 with TRBJ2-7; possible D gene TRBD1, 5 bases. DNA of the CDR3: TGTGCCCCTGGACAACTAAATGGGTACGAGCAGTACTTC. This gives the protein CAPGQLNGYEQYF.